These T cell receptor beta chains were read from a single sample in a study of blood T cell repertoires in COVID-19. Sequencing was performed with immunoSEQ multiplex PCR; in TCRdb, only in-frame clones are kept and a portion is missing. The sample lists some 37,000 clones, about 86% occurring once. The sample comprised peripheral blood. These receptors were taken from a man aged 45-65 years in a cohort sampled during active COVID-19. Both conserved end residues are trimmed from each CDR3. A D gene is named only where the DNA matches it firmly.

v_gene,d_gene,CDR3aa
TRBV5-1,TRBD2,ASSGDSGGQETQY
TRBV12-3/TRBV12-4,-,ASSLGGYVGF
TRBV27,-,ASSLPYTGELF
TRBV10-3,-,AIATGLAGNTIY
TRBV5-4,TRBD1,ASSLAGFDRGIYGYT
TRBV3-1/TRBV3-2,-,ASSQELGAETQY
TRBV11-2,TRBD2,ASSLGDSGSGETQY
TRBV4-3,TRBD2,ASSLRRTSGLINEQF
TRBV29-1,TRBD1,SVGGQGNVDTGELF
TRBV30,-,AWSVSFGSEQY
TRBV5-1,-,ASSLVSSQGELF
TRBV6-2/TRBV6-3,-,ASSYEVSYEQY
TRBV3-1/TRBV3-2,-,ASSQEPYSIQETQY
TRBV27,-,ASSSLPLKNSYNEQF
TRBV6-4,-,ASSGGGGTDTQY
TRBV12-5,TRBD1,ASGLARDRGSEQY
TRBV20-1,-,SASMALGNSPLH
TRBV27,-,ASSLRVTSYNEQF
TRBV10-3,-,AISESKTGAKNIQY
TRBV18,-,ASSPKAGVGEQF
TRBV5-1,TRBD2,ASIQGAGGTTDTQY
TRBV7-9,TRBD1,ASSETGEFGQPQH
TRBV30,-,AWSDQGGKGYT
TRBV12-3/TRBV12-4,-,ASSWGGDNEQF
TRBV28,TRBD1,ASSSHGTDAEAF